This T cell receptor beta chain was obtained from a study of control samples from healthy donors and cancer patients. TCRdb's copy holds only in-frame clones and misses some; the assay was immunoSEQ multiplex PCR. The repertoire includes approximately 93,000 clones, about 88% of them detected once, and roughly 9.7% sits in the top ten. Germline loops: CDR1 LGHDT, CDR2 YNNKEL (reference sequence). Trimming left V 5 bases short and J 4 bases short, with 14 bases between. The CDR3 consists of 14 residues. The chain carries TRBV3-1 (or the pseudogene TRBV3-2) and TRBJ2-5; D not certain. Source material: PBMCs. The origin of this receptor is a woman between 45 and 60 years old with colorectal cancer. The chain's CDR3 is CASSSRAALETQYF. As DNA, the CDR3 is TGTGCCAGCAGCTCGCGCGCCGCGCTAGAGACCCAGTACTTC.